The clone carrying this T cell receptor (beta chain) was counted only a few times. Its antigen remains unidentified. This entry is derived from a study of blood T cells in healthy people across ages. Study at large: There was about one barcoded beta molecule captured by template switching per two T cells. Notes on the study in general: Aged donors had fewer naive CD4+ cells and lower diversity than long-lived donors. As naive T cell percentage varied, TCR beta diversity correlated strongly with it.

PCR was performed a second time for about 6 to 12 cycles using a sample-barcoded 5' primer and a J-beta primer mix. The yield of each sample was at least 3 million CDR3-containing paired-end reads. Via MiXCR, TCRdb re-called the 5' RACE reads, giving one row per CDR3 protein. The sample gives about 730,000 distinct CDR3 sequences, 40% to 45% of which show up once; under 25% is in the top ten. In germline, CDR1 is MDHEN, CDR2 SYDVKM. Trimming removed 0 bases at V and 6 bases at J, with 6 bases between. This CDR3 spans 13 amino acids. The sequence came from an older woman in good health. Sequenced: blood. The chain uses TRBV28 and TRBJ1-5; D is undetermined. The CDR3 nucleotides are TGTGCCAGCAGTTTATGGGAAGGTCAGCCCCAGCATTTT. It specifies CASSLWEGQPQHF.